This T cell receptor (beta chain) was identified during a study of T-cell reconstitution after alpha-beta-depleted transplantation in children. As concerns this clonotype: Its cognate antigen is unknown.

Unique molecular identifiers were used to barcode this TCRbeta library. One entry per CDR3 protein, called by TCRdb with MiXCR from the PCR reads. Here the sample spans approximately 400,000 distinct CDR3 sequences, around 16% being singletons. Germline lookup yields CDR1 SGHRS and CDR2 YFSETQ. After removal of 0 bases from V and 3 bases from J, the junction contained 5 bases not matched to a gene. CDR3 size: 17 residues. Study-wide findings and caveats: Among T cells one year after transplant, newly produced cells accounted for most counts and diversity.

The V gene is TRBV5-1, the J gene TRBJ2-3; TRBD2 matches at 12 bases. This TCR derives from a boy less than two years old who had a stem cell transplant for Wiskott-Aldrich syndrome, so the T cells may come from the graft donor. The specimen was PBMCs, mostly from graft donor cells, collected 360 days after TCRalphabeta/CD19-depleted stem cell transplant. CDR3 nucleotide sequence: TGCGCCAGCAGCTTGGGACTAGCGGGGGTTTGGACAGATACGCAGTATTTT. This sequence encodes CASSLGLAGVWTDTQYF.